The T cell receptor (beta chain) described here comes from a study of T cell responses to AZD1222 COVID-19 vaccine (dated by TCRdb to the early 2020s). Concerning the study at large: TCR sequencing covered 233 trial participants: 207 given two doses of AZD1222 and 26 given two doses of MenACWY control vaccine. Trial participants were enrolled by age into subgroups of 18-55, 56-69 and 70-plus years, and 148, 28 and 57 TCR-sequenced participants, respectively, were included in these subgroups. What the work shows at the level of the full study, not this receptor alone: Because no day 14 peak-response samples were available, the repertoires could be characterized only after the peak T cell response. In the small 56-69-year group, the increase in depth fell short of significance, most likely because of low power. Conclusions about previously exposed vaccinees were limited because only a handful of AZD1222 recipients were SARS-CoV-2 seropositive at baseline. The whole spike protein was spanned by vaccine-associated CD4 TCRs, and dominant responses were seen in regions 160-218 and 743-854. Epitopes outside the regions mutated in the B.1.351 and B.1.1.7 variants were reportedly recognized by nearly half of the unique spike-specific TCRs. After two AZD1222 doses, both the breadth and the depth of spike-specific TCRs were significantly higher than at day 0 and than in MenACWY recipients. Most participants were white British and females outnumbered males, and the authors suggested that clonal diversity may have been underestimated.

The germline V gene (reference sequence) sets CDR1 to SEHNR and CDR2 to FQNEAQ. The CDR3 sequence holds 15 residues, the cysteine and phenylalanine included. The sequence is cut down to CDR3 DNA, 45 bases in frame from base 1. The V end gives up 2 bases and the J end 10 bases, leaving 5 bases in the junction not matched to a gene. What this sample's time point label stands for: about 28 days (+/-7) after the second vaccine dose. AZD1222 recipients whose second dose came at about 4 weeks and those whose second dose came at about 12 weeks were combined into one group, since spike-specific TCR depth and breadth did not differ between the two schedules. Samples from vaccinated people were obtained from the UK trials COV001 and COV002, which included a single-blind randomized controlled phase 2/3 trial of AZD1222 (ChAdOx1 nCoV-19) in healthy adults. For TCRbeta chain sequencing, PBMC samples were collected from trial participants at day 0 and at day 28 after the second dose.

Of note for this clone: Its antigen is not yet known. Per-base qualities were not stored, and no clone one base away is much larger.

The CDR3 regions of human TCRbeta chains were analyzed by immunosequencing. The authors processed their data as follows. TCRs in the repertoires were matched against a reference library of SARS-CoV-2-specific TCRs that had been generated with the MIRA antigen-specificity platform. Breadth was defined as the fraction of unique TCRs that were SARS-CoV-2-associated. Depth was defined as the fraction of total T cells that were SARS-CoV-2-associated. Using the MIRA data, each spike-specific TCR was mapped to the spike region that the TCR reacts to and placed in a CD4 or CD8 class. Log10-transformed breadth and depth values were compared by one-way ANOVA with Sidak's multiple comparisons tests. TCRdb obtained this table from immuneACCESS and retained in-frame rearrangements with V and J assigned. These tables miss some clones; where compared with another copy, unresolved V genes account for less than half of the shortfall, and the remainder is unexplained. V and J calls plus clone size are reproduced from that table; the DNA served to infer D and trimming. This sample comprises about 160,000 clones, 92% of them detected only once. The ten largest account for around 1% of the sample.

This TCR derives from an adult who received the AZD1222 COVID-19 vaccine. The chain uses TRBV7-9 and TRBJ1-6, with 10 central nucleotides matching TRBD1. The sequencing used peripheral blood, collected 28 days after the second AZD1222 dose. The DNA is TGTGCCAGCAGCTTACGGGGACAGGGGATCTCACCCCTCCACTTT. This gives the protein CASSLRGQGISPLHF.